This T cell receptor (beta chain) was found in a study of shared clonotypes between healthy human individuals. The assay ran at deep level. Profiled with immunoSEQ multiplex PCR; TCRdb holds only in-frame clones, not every one. In the table there are about a million clones, 65% to 80% of which are singletons. The source material was memory CD4+ T cells sorted from blood. The subset was: CD45RA-negative fraction. The TCR was taken from a man aged 18 to 29 in good health.

This CDR3 is CASSLGAASSNYGYTF. In nucleotides, the CDR3 is TGCGCCAGCAGCTTGGGCGCAGCTTCTTCTAACTATGGCTACACCTTC. This sequence joins TRBV5-1 and TRBJ1-2; D remains ambiguous. The CDR3 is made up of 16 amino acids. V lost 0 bases and J 0 bases, leaving 12 bases between the germline ends. Looked up from germline, CDR1 is SGHRS and CDR2 is YFSETQ.